This T cell receptor beta chain is from a study of cytomegalovirus exposure and HLA in healthy donors. 13 Jbeta primers and 60 Vbeta primers were used for the PCR. The repertoire was sequenced with immunoSEQ multiplex PCR; TCRdb's copy has only in-frame clones and lacks some. The data hold over 150,000 clones, with around 72% observed a single time. The clonotype comes from a man aged 50 or older in good health and CMV-seronegative. Sequencing was carried out using PBMCs.

CDR3 in DNA: TGTGCCAGCAGCGATGACAGGGCCCTCACAGATACGCAGTATTTT. Residues: CASSDDRALTDTQYF. The chain carries TRBV7-2 and TRBJ2-3, with 7 bases lining up with TRBD1. CDR3 size: 15 residues. Germline-derived CDR1 and CDR2 are SGHTA and FQGNSA. J gave up 2 bases and V 5 bases, and 7 bases lay outside the gene matches.